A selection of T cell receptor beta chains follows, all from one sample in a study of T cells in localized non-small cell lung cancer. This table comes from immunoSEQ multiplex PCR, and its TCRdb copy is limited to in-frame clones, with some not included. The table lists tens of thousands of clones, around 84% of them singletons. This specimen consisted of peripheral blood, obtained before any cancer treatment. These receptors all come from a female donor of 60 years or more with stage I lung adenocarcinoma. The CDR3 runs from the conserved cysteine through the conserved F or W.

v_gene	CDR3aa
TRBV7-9	CASSADTGMENTGELFF
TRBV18	CASSPTGEGGYTF
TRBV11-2	CASSPRGSALTSTDTQYF
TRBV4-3	CASSPQGDEQFF
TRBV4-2	CASSQDRAYTF
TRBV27	CASRKGQGSNQPQHF
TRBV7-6	CASSARPSDSSLAKNIQYF
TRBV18	CASQKDTGRPKVGAFF
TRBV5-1	CASSLSRQDTDTQYF
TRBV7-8	CASSLGAGRPSTEAFF
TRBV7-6	CASSLASAGGVLNEQFF
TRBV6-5	CASSSERYTEAFF
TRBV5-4	CASSLGLGSIYEQYF
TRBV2	CASRGPGSTDTQYF
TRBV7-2	CASSPPGGYGYTF